This T cell receptor beta chain was recovered during a study of shared clonotypes between healthy human individuals. The ends lost 2 bases at V and 5 bases at J; junction bases unmatched: 5. There are 14 residues in the CDR3. The germline V gene encodes CDR1 SGHDT and CDR2 YYEEEE. Using immunoSEQ multiplex PCR, the repertoire was profiled, and TCRdb retains in-frame clones only, with some absent. Of 400,000 or so clones listed, roughly 96% were seen once; the top ten hold 0.32%. This TCR derives from a man aged 25 to 40 in good health. The chain uses TRBV5-6 and TRBJ2-5, with 8 bases matching TRBD2. The sequenced material came from memory CD8+ T cells sorted from blood. Stated subset: CD45RO+ cells pooled with CCR7-negative TemRA cells. CDR3 nucleotides: TGTGCCAGCAGCTTACCGACTAGCGCGGAGACCCAGTACTTC. It yields the protein CASSLPTSAETQYF.